This paragraph reports one T cell receptor (beta chain). V was pared by 4 bases and J by 3 bases, with 5 bases of the junction left unmatched. Germline V gene lookup returns CDR1 MDHEN and CDR2 SYDVKM. CDR3 size: 14 residues. This entry comes from a study of blood T cell repertoires in COVID-19. Study-wide background: Researchers got acute and convalescent COVID-19 samples from the United States, Italy and Spain. PBMCs, B-cell-depleted T cells, or T cells were the source of the cDNA or gDNA that made up the material.

Per the authors' pipeline: Researchers report that nucleated cell counts were estimated from reference gene primer amplification. Produced via immunoSEQ multiplex PCR; TCRdb's table is partial and in-frame only. The DNA was the basis for D and trimming; V, J and clone size are from that table. The table lists under 300,000 clones, more than 75% of them singletons. Sequencing input: peripheral blood. V usage is TRBV28 and J usage is TRBJ1-2, with 7 nucleotides matching TRBD1. The receptor was derived from a man older than 75 with acute or convalescent COVID-19. DNA for the CDR3: TGTGCCAGCAGTTCCAACGACAGGGACTATGGCTACACCTTC. This sequence encodes CASSSNDRDYGYTF.